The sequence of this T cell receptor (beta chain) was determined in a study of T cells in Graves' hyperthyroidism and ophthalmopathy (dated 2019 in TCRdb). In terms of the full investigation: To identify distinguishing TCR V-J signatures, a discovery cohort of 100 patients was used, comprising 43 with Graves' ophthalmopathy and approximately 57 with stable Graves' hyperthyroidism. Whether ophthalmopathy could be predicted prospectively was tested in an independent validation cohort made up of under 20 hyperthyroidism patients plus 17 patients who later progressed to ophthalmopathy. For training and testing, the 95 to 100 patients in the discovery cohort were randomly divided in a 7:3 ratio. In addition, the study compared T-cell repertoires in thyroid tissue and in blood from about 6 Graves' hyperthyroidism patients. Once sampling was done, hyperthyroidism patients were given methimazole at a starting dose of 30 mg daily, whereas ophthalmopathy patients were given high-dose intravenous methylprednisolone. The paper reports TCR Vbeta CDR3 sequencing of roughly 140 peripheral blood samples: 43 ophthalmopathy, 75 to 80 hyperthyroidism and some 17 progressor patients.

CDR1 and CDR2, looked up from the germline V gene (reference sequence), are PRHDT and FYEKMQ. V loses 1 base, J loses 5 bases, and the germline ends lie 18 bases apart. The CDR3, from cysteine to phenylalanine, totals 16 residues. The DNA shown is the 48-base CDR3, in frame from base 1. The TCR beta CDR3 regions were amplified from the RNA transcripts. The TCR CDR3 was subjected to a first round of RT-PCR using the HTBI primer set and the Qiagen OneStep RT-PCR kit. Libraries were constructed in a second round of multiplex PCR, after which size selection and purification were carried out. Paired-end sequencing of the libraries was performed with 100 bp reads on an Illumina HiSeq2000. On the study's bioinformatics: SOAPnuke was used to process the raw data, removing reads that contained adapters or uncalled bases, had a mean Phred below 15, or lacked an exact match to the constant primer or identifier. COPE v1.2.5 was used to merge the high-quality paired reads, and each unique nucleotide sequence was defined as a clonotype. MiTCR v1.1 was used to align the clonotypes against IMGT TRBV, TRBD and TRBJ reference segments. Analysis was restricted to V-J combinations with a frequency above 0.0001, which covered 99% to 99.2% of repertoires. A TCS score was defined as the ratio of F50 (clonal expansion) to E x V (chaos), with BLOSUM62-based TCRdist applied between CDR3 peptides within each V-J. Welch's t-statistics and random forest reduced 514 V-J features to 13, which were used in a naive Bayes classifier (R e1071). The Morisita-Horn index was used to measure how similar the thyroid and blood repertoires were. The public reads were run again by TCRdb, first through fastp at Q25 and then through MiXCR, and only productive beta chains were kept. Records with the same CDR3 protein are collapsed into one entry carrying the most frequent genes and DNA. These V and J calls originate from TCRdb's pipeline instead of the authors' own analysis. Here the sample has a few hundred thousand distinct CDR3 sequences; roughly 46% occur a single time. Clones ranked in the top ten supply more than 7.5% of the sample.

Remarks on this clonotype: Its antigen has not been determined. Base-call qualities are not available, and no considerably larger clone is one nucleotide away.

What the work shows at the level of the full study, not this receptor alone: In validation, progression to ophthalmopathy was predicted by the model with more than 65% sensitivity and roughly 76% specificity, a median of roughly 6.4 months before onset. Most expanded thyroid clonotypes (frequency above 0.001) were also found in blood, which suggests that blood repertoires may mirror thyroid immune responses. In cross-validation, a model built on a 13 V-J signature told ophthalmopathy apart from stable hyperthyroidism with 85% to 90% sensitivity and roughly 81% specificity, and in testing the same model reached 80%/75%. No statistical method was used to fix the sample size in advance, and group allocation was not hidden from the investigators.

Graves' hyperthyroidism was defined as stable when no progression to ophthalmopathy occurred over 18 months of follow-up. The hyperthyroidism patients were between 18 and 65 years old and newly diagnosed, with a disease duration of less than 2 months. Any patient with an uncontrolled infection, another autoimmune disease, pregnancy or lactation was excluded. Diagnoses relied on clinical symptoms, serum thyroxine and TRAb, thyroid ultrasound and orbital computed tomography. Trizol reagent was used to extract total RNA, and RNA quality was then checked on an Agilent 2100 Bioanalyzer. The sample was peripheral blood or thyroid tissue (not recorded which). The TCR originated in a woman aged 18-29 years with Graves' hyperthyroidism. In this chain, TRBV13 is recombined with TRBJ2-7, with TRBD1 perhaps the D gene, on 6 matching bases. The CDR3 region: CASSLEGVGRGDEQYF. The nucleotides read TGTGCCAGCAGCTTAGAGGGGGTCGGTCGGGGTGACGAGCAGTACTTC. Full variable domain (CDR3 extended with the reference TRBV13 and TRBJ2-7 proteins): AAGVIQSPRHLIKEKRETATLKCYPIPRHDTVYWYQQGPGQDPQFLISFYEKMQSDKGSIPDRFSAQQFSDYHSELNMSSLELGDSALYFCASSLEGVGRGDEQYFGPGTRLTVT.